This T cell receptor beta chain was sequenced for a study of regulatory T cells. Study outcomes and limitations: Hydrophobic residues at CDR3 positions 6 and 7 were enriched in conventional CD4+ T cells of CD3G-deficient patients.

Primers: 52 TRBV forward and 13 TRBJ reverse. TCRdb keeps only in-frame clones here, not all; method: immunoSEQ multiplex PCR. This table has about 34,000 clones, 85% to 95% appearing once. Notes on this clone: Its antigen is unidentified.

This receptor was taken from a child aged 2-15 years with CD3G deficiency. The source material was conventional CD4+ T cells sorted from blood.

The CDR3 sequence is CASRTGLAPYEQYF. The CDR3 DNA reads TGTGCCAGCAGGACGGGACTAGCACCCTACGAGCAGTACTTC. V is TRBV28 and J is TRBJ2-7, with TRBD2 identical over 9 bases. This CDR3 is 14 amino acids long. V shed 6 bases and J 2 bases; nucleotides not matched to a gene: 5. Per the germline V gene, CDR1 is MDHEN and CDR2 is SYDVKM.